This TCR beta chain was captured by sequencing in a study of cytomegalovirus exposure and HLA in healthy donors. There were likely unrecorded immune exposures, though donors were nominally healthy when sampled. The PCR made use of 60 Vbeta and 13 Jbeta primers. The assay was immunoSEQ multiplex PCR, and TCRdb's table has in-frame clones only and misses some. The sample includes approximately 140,000 clones, 70% to 80% of them seen just once. In this sample, this clone turned up a few times. The CDR3 runs 16 residues. CDR1 and CDR2 from the germline V gene are SGHAT and FQNNGV. V was clipped by 1 base and J by 2 bases, with 13 bases between them.

Sequenced input: PBMCs. The sequence was collected from a woman aged 40 to 55 in good health and CMV-seropositive. The chain couples TRBV11-2 to TRBJ2-3, with D perhaps TRBD2 (6 bases). The CDR3 loop reads CASSLGVGGVTDTQYF. CDR3 sequence (DNA): TGTGCCAGCAGCTTAGGGGTGGGGGGAGTCACAGATACGCAGTATTTT.